This is a list of T cell receptor beta chains from one sample in a study of PD-L1 blockade in urothelial cancer. Profiled with immunoSEQ multiplex PCR; TCRdb holds only in-frame clones, not every one. This table has approximately 24,000 clones, 65% to 90% appearing once. This sample comprised PBMCs, obtained around atezolizumab (anti-PD-L1) treatment. All receptors come from a man aged 55 to 70 with urothelial cancer. Each CDR3 is given with its conserved first and last residue. The D gene is left open where the match is weak. Clone size appears in some rows only: once, few, many, or a class for an expanded clone.

V: TRBV9
D: -
size: -
length: 12
J: TRBJ1-2
CDR3: CASSITNYGYTF
DNA: TGTGCCAGCAGCATTACTAACTATGGCTACACCTTC

V: TRBV19
D: -
size: few
length: 11
J: TRBJ2-7
CDR3: CASSPQREQYF
DNA: TGTGCCAGTAGTCCCCAGAGGGAGCAGTACTTC

V: TRBV15
D: -
size: -
length: 16
J: TRBJ1-1
CDR3: CATSRGTAGLVTEAFF
DNA: TGTGCCACCAGCAGAGGTACGGCAGGGCTGGTCACTGAAGCTTTCTTT

V: TRBV6-1
D: -
size: -
length: 15
J: TRBJ2-2
CDR3: CASRTGQTGTGELFF
DNA: TGTGCCAGCAGAACTGGACAGACGGGGACCGGGGAGCTGTTTTTT

V: TRBV15
D: TRBD1
size: -
length: 16
J: TRBJ2-2
CDR3: CATSRPGGPTTGELFF
DNA: TGTGCCACCAGCAGGCCAGGGGGACCAACCACCGGGGAGCTGTTTTTT

V: TRBV30
D: -
size: -
length: 13
J: TRBJ2-5
CDR3: CAWSRGFRETQYF
DNA: TGTGCCTGGTCGAGGGGGTTCAGGGAGACCCAGTACTTC

V: TRBV19
D: -
size: -
length: 16
J: TRBJ2-5
CDR3: CASSIRGGVSQETQYF
DNA: TGTGCCAGTAGTATTCGAGGGGGGGTCAGCCAAGAGACCCAGTACTTC

V: TRBV19
D: -
size: once
length: 14
J: TRBJ1-5
CDR3: CASTITPGGQPQHF
DNA: TGTGCCAGTACCATCACCCCCGGCGGTCAGCCCCAGCATTTT

V: TRBV6-5
D: TRBD1
size: -
length: 15
J: TRBJ2-7
CDR3: CASSLSRDRGDEQYF
DNA: TGTGCCAGCAGTTTATCCCGGGACAGGGGTGACGAGCAGTACTTC

V: TRBV4-1
D: -
size: -
length: 16
J: TRBJ1-5
CDR3: CASSQVGGLIVQPQHF
DNA: TGCGCCAGCAGCCAAGTTGGAGGGTTAATTGTTCAGCCCCAGCATTTT

V: TRBV30
D: -
size: -
length: 13
J: TRBJ2-2
CDR3: CAWSFRGPGELFF
DNA: TGTGCCTGGAGTTTTAGGGGCCCCGGGGAGCTGTTTTTT

V: TRBV2
D: -
size: -
length: 18
J: TRBJ2-2
CDR3: CASSEKARTFSRTGELFF
DNA: TGTGCCAGCAGTGAAAAGGCTAGAACCTTTTCTAGAACCGGGGAGCTGTTTTTT

V: TRBV10-2
D: TRBD1
size: -
length: 17
J: TRBJ1-5
CDR3: CASSEMAGGVGNQPQHF
DNA: TGCGCCAGCAGTGAGATGGCAGGGGGCGTTGGCAATCAGCCCCAGCATTTT

V: TRBV28
D: -
size: few
length: 17
J: TRBJ2-7
CDR3: CASSTSTQSLRGYEQYF
DNA: TGTGCCAGCAGTACTTCCACCCAATCTCTCAGGGGCTACGAGCAGTACTTC

V: TRBV18
D: TRBD1
size: -
length: 13
J: TRBJ1-2
CDR3: CASSPGQGAGYTF
DNA: TGTGCCAGCTCACCAGGACAGGGGGCTGGCTACACCTTC

V: TRBV5-1
D: TRBD1
size: -
length: 15
J: TRBJ2-7
CDR3: CASSSGQGGMYEQYF
DNA: TGCGCCAGCAGCTCGGGACAGGGGGGTATGTACGAGCAGTACTTC

V: TRBV7-9
D: -
size: -
length: 13
J: TRBJ1-1
CDR3: CAQVQGPGTEAFF
DNA: TGTGCCCAGGTGCAGGGCCCCGGTACTGAAGCTTTCTTT

V: TRBV27
D: TRBD1
size: medium-sized
length: 14
J: TRBJ2-7
CDR3: CASSLLGQVNEQYF
DNA: TGTGCCAGCAGTTTATTGGGACAGGTAAACGAGCAGTACTTC

V: TRBV5-1
D: TRBD2
size: -
length: 15
J: TRBJ2-1
CDR3: CASSQEAGNNNEQFF
DNA: TGCGCCAGCAGCCAGGAAGCGGGAAACAACAATGAGCAGTTCTTC

V: TRBV6-1
D: -
size: few
length: 12
J: TRBJ1-1
CDR3: CASSDGGFGAFF
DNA: TGTGCCAGCAGTGACGGGGGTTTCGGAGCTTTCTTT

V: TRBV20-1
D: TRBD1
size: -
length: 11
J: TRBJ1-1
CDR3: CSARTGAEAFF
DNA: TGCAGTGCTAGGACAGGGGCTGAAGCTTTCTTT

V: TRBV18
D: -
size: -
length: 15
J: TRBJ1-2
CDR3: CASSPVAGVNYGYTF
DNA: TGTGCCAGCTCACCGGTGGCAGGGGTTAACTATGGCTACACCTTC

V: TRBV18
D: TRBD1
size: -
length: 14
J: TRBJ1-1
CDR3: CASSPLSEGAKAFF
DNA: TGTGCCAGCTCACCATTATCTGAGGGGGCGAAAGCTTTCTTT

V: TRBV6-6
D: -
size: -
length: 14
J: TRBJ1-5
CDR3: CASSPLMGVQPQHF
DNA: TGTGCCAGCAGTCCCCTCATGGGAGTTCAGCCCCAGCATTTT

V: TRBV5-1
D: TRBD2
size: -
length: 17
J: TRBJ2-5
CDR3: CASSLQGLAGRGETQYF
DNA: TGCGCCAGCAGCTTGCAAGGACTAGCGGGAAGGGGCGAGACCCAGTACTTC

V: TRBV2
D: -
size: once
length: 19
J: TRBJ2-6
CDR3: CASTPYGSPTGSGANVLTF
DNA: TGTGCCAGCACCCCCTACGGCAGCCCAACCGGGTCCGGGGCCAACGTCCTGACTTTC

V: TRBV7-9
D: TRBD1
size: medium-sized
length: 14
J: TRBJ1-4
CDR3: CASSPGQGFEKLFF
DNA: TGTGCCAGCAGCCCGGGACAGGGTTTTGAAAAACTGTTTTTT

V: TRBV4-1
D: TRBD1
size: -
length: 14
J: TRBJ1-5
CDR3: CASSQEQGVQPQHF
DNA: TGCGCCAGCAGCCAAGAACAGGGGGTCCAGCCCCAGCATTTT

V: TRBV5-1
D: TRBD2
size: -
length: 15
J: TRBJ2-1
CDR3: CASSPGTSGINEQFF
DNA: TGCGCCAGCAGCCCCGGGACTAGCGGGATAAATGAGCAGTTCTTC

V: TRBV11-3
D: -
size: -
length: 13
J: TRBJ1-1
CDR3: CASSFQENTEAFF
DNA: TGTGCCAGCAGCTTCCAGGAGAACACTGAAGCTTTCTTT

V: TRBV18
D: -
size: -
length: 16
J: TRBJ1-2
CDR3: CASSPYSPDNNYGYTF
DNA: TGTGCCAGCTCACCATATTCTCCGGACAATAACTATGGCTACACCTTC

V: TRBV15
D: -
size: -
length: 13
J: TRBJ2-3
CDR3: CATSRQSTDTQYF
DNA: TGTGCCACCAGCAGACAAAGCACAGATACGCAGTATTTT

V: TRBV7-2
D: -
size: -
length: 15
J: TRBJ2-3
CDR3: CASSFQGLGTDTQYF
DNA: TGTGCCAGCAGCTTCCAGGGGTTGGGTACAGATACGCAGTATTTT

V: TRBV5-4
D: -
size: -
length: 14
J: TRBJ2-1
CDR3: CASSSRTVPNEQFF
DNA: TGTGCCAGCAGCTCCCGGACAGTTCCAAATGAGCAGTTCTTC

V: TRBV9
D: -
size: -
length: 15
J: TRBJ1-2
CDR3: CASSVEGGGLHGYTF
DNA: TGTGCCAGCAGCGTCGAGGGTGGGGGACTTCATGGCTACACCTTC

V: TRBV7-2
D: -
size: few
length: 13
J: TRBJ1-2
CDR3: CASSLEGDYGYTF
DNA: TGTGCCAGCAGCTTAGAGGGAGACTATGGCTACACCTTC

V: TRBV19
D: -
size: -
length: 12
J: TRBJ1-4
CDR3: CASSIPEGKLFF
DNA: TGTGCCAGTAGTATCCCGGAGGGGAAACTGTTTTTT

V: TRBV7-2
D: TRBD1
size: -
length: 15
J: TRBJ2-7
CDR3: CASSITGTGVYEQYF
DNA: TGTGCCAGCAGCATAACCGGGACAGGGGTTTACGAGCAGTACTTC

V: TRBV19
D: -
size: -
length: 14
J: TRBJ1-4
CDR3: CASTPGGLGEKLFF
DNA: TGTGCCAGTACCCCCGGGGGGCTGGGTGAAAAACTGTTTTTT

V: TRBV6-1
D: TRBD1
size: -
length: 14
J: TRBJ1-1
CDR3: CASNLGQANTEAFF
DNA: TGTGCCAGCAATTTAGGACAGGCGAACACTGAAGCTTTCTTT

V: TRBV5-1
D: -
size: once
length: 15
J: TRBJ2-7
CDR3: CASSLLFTGSNEQYF
DNA: TGCGCCAGCAGCTTACTCTTTACAGGGTCTAACGAGCAGTACTTC

V: TRBV18
D: -
size: -
length: 16
J: TRBJ1-6
CDR3: CASSANGLESGSPLHF
DNA: TGTGCCAGCTCAGCAAACGGACTGGAGTCGGGTTCACCCCTCCACTTT

V: TRBV27
D: TRBD2
size: -
length: 16
J: TRBJ2-1
CDR3: CASSLRGLAGYNEQFF
DNA: TGTGCCAGCAGCCTACGGGGACTAGCGGGTTACAATGAGCAGTTCTTC

V: TRBV6-1
D: -
size: -
length: 13
J: TRBJ2-1
CDR3: CASSAPVHNEQFF
DNA: TGTGCCAGCAGTGCCCCAGTCCACAATGAGCAGTTCTTC

V: TRBV9
D: -
size: -
length: 15
J: TRBJ1-3
CDR3: CASSAGASSGNTIYF
DNA: TGTGCCAGCAGCGCAGGGGCGAGCTCTGGAAACACCATATATTTT

V: TRBV4-1
D: TRBD2
size: -
length: 19
J: TRBJ2-4
CDR3: CASRPELAGGTIAKNIQYF
DNA: TGCGCCAGCAGACCCGAACTAGCGGGGGGAACTATAGCCAAAAACATTCAGTACTTC

V: TRBV19
D: -
size: once
length: 15
J: TRBJ1-2
CDR3: CASSISVTLNYGYTF
DNA: TGTGCCAGTAGTATCTCCGTGACTTTAAACTATGGCTACACCTTC

V: TRBV14
D: TRBD1
size: -
length: 17
J: TRBJ1-6
CDR3: CASSRDRPSWGNSPLHF
DNA: TGTGCCAGCAGCCGGGACAGACCCTCGTGGGGGAATTCACCCCTCCACTTT

V: TRBV6-6
D: -
size: -
length: 12
J: TRBJ1-1
CDR3: CASSVTGTEAFF
DNA: TGTGCCAGCAGTGTGACGGGCACTGAAGCTTTCTTT

V: TRBV6-1
D: TRBD2
size: -
length: 15
J: TRBJ2-3
CDR3: CASRRTSGYTDTQYF
DNA: TGTGCCAGCAGGCGGACTAGCGGATACACAGATACGCAGTATTTT

V: TRBV5-1
D: TRBD1
size: -
length: 15
J: TRBJ1-4
CDR3: CASSPGTGGGEKLFF
DNA: TGCGCCAGCAGCCCCGGGACAGGTGGGGGTGAAAAACTGTTTTTT